This note documents a single TCR beta chain sequence. This receptor's antigen is unknown. No base quality values were provided; no much bigger clone lies one nucleotide off. Samples from volunteer blood donors who had recovered from COVID-19 were contributed by a second Seattle source. Whole blood was collected in K2EDTA tubes by collaborating institutions according to the institutions' own protocols. Collaborator samples were shipped for TCRbeta analysis as frozen whole blood, isolated PBMCs, or DNA extracted from either sample type. TCRbeta CDR3 regions were amplified from genomic DNA by means of the immunoSEQ Assay, a bias-controlled multiplex PCR. In the paper's pipeline: Within the assay, amplification of reference gene primers was used to estimate how many nucleated cells each sample contained. To quantify the absolute abundance of each unique TCRbeta CDR3 rearrangement, sequence reads were collapsed and filtered. For each sample, productive Simpson clonality was calculated as the square root of Simpson's diversity index across productive rearrangements. TCRdb stores this immuneACCESS table with in-frame sequences only. Part of the clones is absent; in the studies checked, under half of the shortfall reflects unresolved V genes, and no reason is known for the rest. Clone size and the V and J calls come from that table; the DNA yielded D and trimming. The sample table contains roughly 280,000 clones; only one count was recorded for roughly 90% of them. Together, the top ten hold roughly 2% of the sample.

This sample is drawn from a study of blood T cell repertoires in COVID-19 (dated by TCRdb to about 2020). As for the study more broadly: Samples from collaborators originated in the United States, Italy and Spain and spanned both the acute and convalescent phases of COVID-19. The material from the prospective study consisted of cDNA or gDNA derived from T cells, B-cell-depleted T cells, or PBMCs. Deeply sampled blood TCRbeta repertoires from subjects exposed to, actively infected with, or recovered from COVID-19 were included in the dataset. The repertoires were made available in a free public database intended to serve as a resource for research on the immune response to SARS-CoV-2. The samples were drawn from the first 160 participants of the ongoing ImmuneRACE study and from 1,254 subjects provided by 6 global collaborators. A de-identified subject ID, COVID-19 status, age in years and sex were almost always included in the sample metadata. HLA class I and class II types, where available, came from metadata supplied by the sample provider rather than from assay-based typing. Overall results and qualifications from the work: The quantity of clinical and demographic metadata differed by source and by participant and was supplied without curation.

Germline trimming: 3 bases from V, 6 bases from J; junction bases outside gene matches: 11. Reading the germline V gene gives CDR1 SGDLS and CDR2 YYNGEE. The CDR3 goes from the cysteine to the phenylalanine over 15 residues. The only DNA kept is the CDR3, 45 bases in frame from the first base. The sequenced sample consisted of peripheral blood. Recombination joined TRBV9 with TRBJ2-7; 8 nucleotides in the junction match TRBD1. This clonotype was sampled from a woman between 45 and 65 years old who had recovered from COVID-19. The CDR3 protein is CASSATGGSTREQYF. The DNA sequence is TGTGCCAGCAGCGCCACAGGGGGTTCTACGCGCGAGCAGTACTTC.